The 18 T cell receptor beta chains below come from one sample, sequenced in a study of read filtering for tumor transcriptome and immune sequencing. From about 400 ng of RNA, a library with molecular barcoded alpha/delta and beta/gamma adaptors was made. MiXCR, applied by TCRdb to the reads, yields one record per CDR3 protein. The sample lists approximately 140,000 distinct CDR3 sequences; approximately 13% were seen once. Source material: a population of CD138-negative cells sorted from bone marrow. These receptors were obtained from a donor aged 40 or older with multiple myeloma.

This clonotype was seen many times. The rearrangement uses TRBV7-6 and TRBJ2-1; 13 bases map to TRBD2. The CDR3 is made up of 21 amino acids. Germline CDR1 SGHVS, CDR2 FNYEAQ. The trim removed 2 bases at V and 1 base at J, leaving 14 bases unmatched. The CDR3 here is CASSLSPQLAGGPLSYNEQFF. In DNA form, the CDR3 reads TGTGCCAGCAGCTTAAGTCCTCAACTAGCGGGAGGGCCCCTTTCCTACAATGAGCAGTTCTTC.

The chain has TRBV18 and TRBJ2-3; tentatively, D is TRBD1 or TRBD2 (5 bases each). Germline V gives CDR1 KGHSH, CDR2 LQKENI. This CDR3 comprises 14 residues. The germline V and J ends were trimmed by 0 bases and 5 bases, with 9 bases remaining between them. CDR3 DNA: TGTGCCAGCTCACCACCCGGGACGCTAGATACGCAGTATTTT. This gives the protein CASSPPGTLDTQYF.

This clonotype was recorded at least ten times. The rearrangement uses TRBV12-5 and TRBJ2-1; D not certain. The germline CDR1 and CDR2 sequences are LGHNT and FRNRAP. V dropped 3 bases and J dropped 8 bases, with 14 bases sitting between them. The CDR3 spans 14 residues. CDR3 nucleotides: TGTGCTAGTGGTTTAGGGCGAAGCGAGTATGAGCAGTTCTTC. Its protein product is CASGLGRSEYEQFF.

This clonotype turned up a few times. J is TRBJ2-7 and V is TRBV24-1; 10 bases align to TRBD1. The CDR3 extends over 16 amino acids. From germline, CDR1 is KGHDR and CDR2 SFDVKD. Trimming cost V 4 bases and J 2 bases; bases outside gene matches: 7. CDR3 residues: CATSDPAGQGTYEQYF. CDR3 DNA sequence: TGTGCCACCAGTGACCCGGCGGGACAGGGGACCTACGAGCAGTACTTC.

At least ten counts were recorded for this clonotype. The rearrangement joins TRBV11-2 to TRBJ1-4, with TRBD1 as a possible D gene (5 bases). The germline gives CDR1 SGHAT, CDR2 FQNNGV. The V gene lost 5 bases and the J gene lost 0 bases, with 19 bases spanning the gap. This CDR3 region has 18 residues. CDR3 sequence reads: CASSARTRGSSTNEKLFF. In DNA, the CDR3 is TGTGCCAGCAGCGCCCGGACAAGGGGTTCATCAACTAATGAAAAACTGTTTTTT. Filled out from reference TRBV11-2 and TRBJ1-4, the complete variable domain reads EAGVAQSPRYKIIEKRQSVAFWCNPISGHATLYWYQQILGQGPKLLIQFQNNGVVDDSQLPKDRFSAERLKGVDSTLKIQPAKLEDSAVYLCASSARTRGSSTNEKLFFGSGTQLSVL.

This clonotype was recorded many times. The chain joins TRBV7-3 to TRBJ2-3; 8 nucleotides line up with TRBD2. There are 15 residues in the CDR3. Per germline, CDR1 SGHTA and CDR2 FQGTGA. Unmatched junction bases numbered 8, after V lost 5 bases and J lost 4 bases. For the CDR3, the DNA is TGTGCCAGCAGCCGTAGCGGGATCCCGGCAGATACGCAGTATTTT. Its translation: CASSRSGIPADTQYF.

The chain joins TRBV7-6 to TRBJ2-3; maybe TRBD1 (5 bases). V lost 1 base to trimming and J lost 0 bases, with 8 bases between them. Germline CDR1 is SGHVS and CDR2 is FNYEAQ. This CDR3 region has 15 residues. CDR3 in DNA: TGTGCCAGCAGCTTAGGGCCAGGGAGCACAGATACGCAGTATTTT. It translates to CASSLGPGSTDTQYF.

This clonotype has at least ten counts. This chain uses TRBV7-8 with TRBJ2-5, with TRBD1 as a possible D gene (6 bases). This CDR3 spans 15 amino acids. Trimming removed 0 bases at V and 3 bases at J, with 11 bases between. From germline, CDR1 is SGHVS and CDR2 FQNEAQ. CDR3 sequence: CASSLAWTAKETQYF. CDR3 coding DNA: TGTGCCAGCAGCTTAGCCTGGACAGCAAAAGAGACCCAGTACTTC.

A word on this clonotype: Since a much larger clone is just one base distant, this may be a read error. V is TRBV20-1 and J is TRBJ2-2, with D unresolved. The CDR3 is 14 amino acids. Germline V gene data show CDR1 as DFQATT and CDR2 as SNEGSKA (reference sequence). Trimming took off 5 bases at V and 3 bases at J, with 13 bases between the two ends. The CDR3 region is CSAPKDGDTGELFF. The CDR3 DNA follows: TGCAGTGCTCCCAAGGACGGAGACACCGGGGAGCTGTTTTTT.

This clonotype appeared many times. V and J are TRBV29-1 and TRBJ2-1; 12 bases map to TRBD2. The CDR3 runs to 14 residues. J lost 6 bases, V lost 5 bases, and 5 bases had no gene match. The germline gives CDR1 SQVTM, CDR2 ANQGSEA. CDR3 nucleotides: TGCAGCGTTAGGCTAGCGGGAGGGCCCAATGAGCAGTTCTTC. Translation: CSVRLAGGPNEQFF.

The chain carries TRBV5-4 and TRBJ2-7; 10 bases are a match to TRBD2. J gave up 2 bases and V 4 bases, and 6 bases lay outside the gene matches. CDR3 length equals 15 residues. CDR1 and CDR2 from the germline V gene are SGHNT and YYREEE (reference sequence). The CDR3 DNA is TGTGCCAGCAGCATATTAGCGGGAGGTACCTACGAGCAGTACTTC. This encodes CASSILAGGTYEQYF. Supplemented by reference TRBV5-4 and TRBJ2-7, the full variable domain reads ETGVTQSPTHLIKTRGQQVTLRCSSQSGHNTVSWYQQALGQGPQFIFQYYREEENGRGNFPPRFSGLQFPNYSSELNVNALELDDSALYLCASSILAGGTYEQYFGPGTRLTVT.

This clonotype was counted ten times or more. The chain is built from TRBV24-1 and TRBJ2-2, with D uncertain. The germline CDR1 and CDR2 sequences are KGHDR and SFDVKD. The CDR3 covers 12 residues. With 4 bases removed from V and 7 bases from J, the gap between germline ends came to 6 bases. The CDR3 region has the DNA TGTGCCACCAGTGACCCTGGCGGGGAGCTGTTTTTT. This sequence encodes CATSDPGGELFF.

There are many counts of this clonotype. The chain has TRBV7-9 and TRBJ2-5; D may be TRBD2 (6 bases). V dropped 5 bases and J dropped 3 bases, with 16 bases sitting between them. The CDR3 has 15 residues. CDR1 and CDR2 from the germline V gene are SEHNR and FQNEAQ (reference sequence). Here the CDR3 reads CASSPRPEGEETQYF. In DNA form, the CDR3 reads TGTGCCAGCAGCCCACGCCCGGAGGGAGAAGAGACCCAGTACTTC. The full variable domain, in which reference TRBV7-9 and TRBJ2-5 provide the parts outside the CDR3, is DTGVSQNPRHKITKRGQNVTFRCDPISEHNRLYWYRQTLGQGPEFLTYFQNEAQLEKSRLLSDRFSAERPKGSFSTLEIQRTEQGDSAMYLCASSPRPEGEETQYFGPGTRLLVL.

The table lists this clonotype with many counts. The V and J genes are TRBV29-1 and TRBJ2-7; 9 bases map to TRBD1. The germline V gene has CDR1 SQVTM and CDR2 ANQGSEA. J lost 2 bases, V lost 4 bases, and 3 bases had no gene match. The CDR3 extends over 13 amino acids. CDR3 loop: CSVGQGGAYEQYF. CDR3 coding DNA: TGCAGCGTTGGACAGGGGGGAGCCTACGAGCAGTACTTC.

At least ten counts were recorded for this clonotype. The chain is built from TRBV7-4 and TRBJ1-5; D is unclear. V was pared by 4 bases and J by 4 bases, with 5 bases between. The CDR3 covers 12 residues. Germline loops: CDR1 SGHVT, CDR2 SQSDAQ. The CDR3 coding sequence is TGTGCCAGCAGCTGGGATAATCAGCCCCAGCATTTT. It translates to CASSWDNQPQHF.

In this sample, this clonotype turned up many times. The rearrangement links TRBV20-1 to TRBJ1-4, with no clear D. The CDR3 length is 13 residues. Germline CDR1 DFQATT, CDR2 SNEGSKA (reference sequence). V was shortened by 6 bases and J by 5 bases, with 13 bases between the two germline ends. CDR3 sequence reads: CSARPGLNEKLFF. CDR3 nucleotides: TGCAGTGCCCGGCCTGGGTTGAATGAAAAACTGTTTTTT.

This clonotype was recorded a few times. V gene TRBV7-2 combines with J gene TRBJ2-2; 10 nucleotides line up with TRBD1. The germline CDR1 and CDR2 sequences are SGHTA and FQGNSA. J lost 6 bases, V lost 1 base, and 8 bases had no gene match. This CDR3 has 17 residues. CDR3 region: CASSLGVDRGRAGELFF. Written as DNA, the CDR3 is TGTGCCAGCAGCTTAGGGGTTGACAGGGGGCGAGCCGGGGAGCTGTTTTTT. The full variable domain, completed using reference TRBV7-2 and TRBJ2-2, is GAGVSQSPSNKVTEKGKDVELRCDPISGHTALYWYRQSLGQGLEFLIYFQGNSAPDKSGLPSDRFSAERTGGSVSTLTIQRTQQEDSAVYLCASSLGVDRGRAGELFFGEGSRLTVL.

This clonotype was observed many times. The V and J genes are TRBV2 and TRBJ1-4; D not certain. The ends were cut back, 5 bases at V and 8 bases at J, with 9 bases in the middle. Germline assignment: CDR1 SNHLY and CDR2 FYNNEI. The CDR3 has 12 amino acids. CDR3 loop: CASSPGGEKLFF. In DNA, the CDR3 is TGTGCCAGCAGTCCGGGAGGCGAAAAACTGTTTTTT.